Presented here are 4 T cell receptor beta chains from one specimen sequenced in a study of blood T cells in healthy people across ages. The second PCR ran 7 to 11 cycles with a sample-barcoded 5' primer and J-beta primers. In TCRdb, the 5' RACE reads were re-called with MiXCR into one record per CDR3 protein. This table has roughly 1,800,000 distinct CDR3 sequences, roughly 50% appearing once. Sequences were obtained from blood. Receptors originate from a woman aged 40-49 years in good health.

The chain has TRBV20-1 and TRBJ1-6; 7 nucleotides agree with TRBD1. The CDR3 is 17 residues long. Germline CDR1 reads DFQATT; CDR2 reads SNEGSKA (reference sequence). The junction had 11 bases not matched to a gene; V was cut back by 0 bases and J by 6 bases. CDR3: CSARDLLQGSGNSPLHF. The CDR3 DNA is TGCAGTGCTAGAGATCTTCTACAGGGGTCAGGTAATTCACCCCTCCACTTT.

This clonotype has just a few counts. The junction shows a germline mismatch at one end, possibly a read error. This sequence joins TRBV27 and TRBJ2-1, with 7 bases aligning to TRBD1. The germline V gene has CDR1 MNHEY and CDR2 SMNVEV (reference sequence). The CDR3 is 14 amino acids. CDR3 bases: TGCGCCAGCAGCGACAGGGCTGCCTACAATGAGCAGTTCTTC. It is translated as CASSDRAAYNEQFF.

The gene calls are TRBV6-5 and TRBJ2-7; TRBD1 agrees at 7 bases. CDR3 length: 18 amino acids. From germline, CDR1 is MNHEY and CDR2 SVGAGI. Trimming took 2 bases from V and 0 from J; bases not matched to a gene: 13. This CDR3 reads CASSYLPNRGSSSYEQYF. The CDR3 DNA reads TGTGCCAGCAGTTACCTCCCTAACAGGGGTTCTAGCTCCTACGAGCAGTACTTC.

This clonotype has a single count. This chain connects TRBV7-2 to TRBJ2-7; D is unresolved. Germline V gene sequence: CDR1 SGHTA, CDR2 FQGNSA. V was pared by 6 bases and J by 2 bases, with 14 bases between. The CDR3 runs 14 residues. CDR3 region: CASRVSLDTYEQYF. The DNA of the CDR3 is TGTGCCAGCAGGGTATCGTTGGATACCTACGAGCAGTACTTC.